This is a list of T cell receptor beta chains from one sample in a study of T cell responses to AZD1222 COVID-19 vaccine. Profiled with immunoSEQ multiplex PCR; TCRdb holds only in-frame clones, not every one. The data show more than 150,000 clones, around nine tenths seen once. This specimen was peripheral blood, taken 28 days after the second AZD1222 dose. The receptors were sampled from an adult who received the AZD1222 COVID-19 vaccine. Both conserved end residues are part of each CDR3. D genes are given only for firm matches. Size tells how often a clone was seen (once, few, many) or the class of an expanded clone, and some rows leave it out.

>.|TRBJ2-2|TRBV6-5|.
CASSYGGWSNTGELFF
TGTGCCAGCAGTTACGGGGGCTGGTCGAACACCGGGGAGCTGTTTTTT
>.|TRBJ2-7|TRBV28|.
CASSPGGASEYF
TGTGCCAGCAGTCCAGGAGGGGCTAGCGAGTACTTC
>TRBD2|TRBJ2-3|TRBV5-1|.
CASSQGLAGGDTQYF
TGCGCCAGCAGCCAAGGACTAGCGGGAGGGGATACGCAGTATTTT
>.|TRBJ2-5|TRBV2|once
CASRTDGGRETQYF
TGTGCCAGCAGGACGGACGGGGGCCGAGAGACCCAGTACTTC
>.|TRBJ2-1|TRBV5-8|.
CASSSPRGASYNEQFF
TGTGCCAGCAGCTCGCCCCGGGGGGCTAGCTACAATGAGCAGTTCTTC
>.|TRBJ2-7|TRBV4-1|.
CASSQDRDISPSYEQYF
TGCGCCAGCAGCCAAGATAGGGACATCAGCCCATCCTACGAGCAGTACTTC
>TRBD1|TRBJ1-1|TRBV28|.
CASSLIQGETEAFF
TGTGCCAGCAGTTTGATACAGGGGGAGACTGAAGCTTTCTTT
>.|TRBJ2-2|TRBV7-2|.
CASSPVEGDDTGELFF
TGTGCCAGCAGCCCCGTAGAGGGGGATGACACCGGGGAGCTGTTTTTT
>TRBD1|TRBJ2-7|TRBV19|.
CASTPGQATSYEQYF
TGTGCCAGTACTCCTGGACAGGCCACTTCCTACGAGCAGTACTTC
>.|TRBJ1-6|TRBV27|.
CASSSHRGTASSYNSPLHF
TGTGCCAGCAGTTCACACCGGGGGACGGCAAGCTCCTATAATTCACCCCTCCACTTT
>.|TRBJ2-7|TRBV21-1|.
CASSLLGQAYEQYF
TGTGCCAGCAGCTTACTCGGACAGGCCTACGAGCAGTACTTC
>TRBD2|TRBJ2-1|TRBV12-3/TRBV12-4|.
CASSFGRVQFF
TGTGCCAGCAGTTTTGGGAGGGTGCAGTTCTTC
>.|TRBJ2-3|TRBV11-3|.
CASSLDGVNRAGDTQYF
TGTGCCAGCAGCTTAGACGGGGTCAACAGGGCCGGAGATACGCAGTATTTT